This TCR beta chain is from a study of OX40 agonist ivuxolimab in advanced cancers. The wider study: Dose-escalation patients suffered from hepatocellular carcinoma, melanoma, renal cell or head and neck cancer. Study-level results: Certain nonresponders likewise exhibited a low normalized T-cell clonal expansion.

Trimming removed 2 bases at V and 2 bases at J, with 7 bases between. The CDR3 length is 13 residues. Germline values: CDR1 SGDLS, CDR2 YYNGEE. The method was immunoSEQ multiplex PCR; TCRdb's version includes in-frame clones alone and lacks a portion of them. The data contain about 80,000 clones, approximately 90% of them singletons. Comments on this clone: Its antigen remains unknown.

This sequence originates from an adult with an advanced solid tumor such as melanoma, head and neck, liver or kidney cancer. Sequenced material: CD4+ or CD8+ T cells sorted from blood, taken in a trial of the OX40 agonist ivuxolimab. The genes are TRBV9 and TRBJ1-2; D possibly corresponds to TRBD1 (6 bases). The CDR3 DNA reads as TGTGCCAGCAGCGTGGACAGAAACTATGGCTACACCTTC. The encoded protein is CASSVDRNYGYTF.